This TCR beta chain was identified in a study of T cells in localized non-small cell lung cancer. This table comes from immunoSEQ multiplex PCR, and its TCRdb copy is limited to in-frame clones, with some not included. The sample has more than 5,000 clones, over 40% seen once. The origin of this receptor is a man between 40 and 70 years old with stage III lung adenocarcinoma. The input for sequencing was lung tumor tissue, taken before any cancer treatment.

The CDR3 sequence: CASTRGQGDYGYTF. CDR3 in DNA: TGTGCCAGTACTCGCGGACAGGGGGACTATGGCTACACCTTC. V gene TRBV19 combines with J gene TRBJ1-2, with TRBD1 matching over 10 bases. CDR1 is LNHDA, CDR2 SQIVND, per germline (reference sequence). V lost 7 bases to trimming and J lost 3 bases; unmatched junction nucleotides: 5. This CDR3 contains 14 residues. Drawing the rest from reference TRBV19 and TRBJ1-2, the complete variable domain is DGGITQSPKYLFRKEGQNVTLSCEQNLNHDAMYWYRQDPGQGLRLIYYSQIVNDFQKGDIAEGYSVSREKKESFPLTVTSAQKNPTAFYLCASTRGQGDYGYTFGSGTRLTVV.